Shown below are 9 T cell receptor beta chains from a single sample sequenced in a study of T cells in Graves' hyperthyroidism and ophthalmopathy. RNA transcripts provided the source from which TCR beta CDR3 regions were amplified. In the first-round RT-PCR of the TCR CDR3, the HTBI primer set was used. TCRdb analysed the multiplex PCR reads with MiXCR anew, one entry per CDR3 protein. The sample lists about 290,000 distinct CDR3 sequences; roughly 15% were seen once. Input material: blood. Receptor source: a young woman with Graves' hyperthyroidism that later progressed to Graves' ophthalmopathy.

This clonotype was seen at least ten times. The J gene is TRBJ1-3, the V gene TRBV7-2, with 7 bases identical to TRBD1. The CDR3 spans 16 residues. V lost 6 bases, J lost 0 bases, and 8 bases stayed unmatched. CDR1 is SGHTA, CDR2 FQGNSA, per germline. CDR3 region: CASSSHKGASGNTIYF. DNA for the CDR3: TGTGCCAGCAGTTCGCACAAGGGGGCCTCTGGAAACACCATATATTTT.

The V call is TRBV20-1, the J call TRBJ2-7; D is uncertain. The CDR3 spans 13 residues. Germline V gene lookup returns CDR1 DFQATT and CDR2 SNEGSKA (reference sequence). Trimming cost V 3 bases and J 2 bases, with 11 bases left between them. This CDR3 reads CSARDGETYEQYF. The CDR3 coding sequence is TGCAGTGCTAGGGATGGAGAGACCTACGAGCAGTACTTC.

The J gene is TRBJ2-1, the V gene TRBV6-1; tentative D call: TRBD2 (5 bases). The CDR3 is made up of 12 amino acids. Trimming left V 8 bases short and J 6 bases short, with 11 bases between. Germline CDR1 is MNHNS and CDR2 is SASEGT. The CDR3 region is CASGELGNEQFF. The CDR3 region has the DNA TGTGCCAGCGGGGAACTAGGCAATGAGCAGTTCTTC.

This rearrangement joins TRBV4-2 to TRBJ2-4; the D call may be TRBD1 or TRBD2 (5 bases each). The assigned J gene may be wrong: the sequence end matches TRBJ2-1 better. Per the germline V gene, CDR1 is LGHNA and CDR2 is YNFKEQ. This CDR3 is built from 15 residues. The CDR3 sequence: CASSQDSRDPPRQFF. CDR3 sequence (DNA): TGTGCCAGCAGCCAAGATTCCCGGGACCCCCCACGTCAGTTCTTC.

The V call is TRBV20-1, the J call TRBJ1-1, with D possibly being TRBD1 (5 bases). The germline gives CDR1 DFQATT, CDR2 SNEGSKA (reference sequence). V gave up 1 base and J gave up 11 bases, with 11 bases separating them. This CDR3 has 11 amino acids. In nucleotides, the CDR3 is TGCAGTGCTAGAGGGGGGGGGGATGCTTTCTTT. It specifies CSARGGGDAFF.

This clonotype was counted many times. This chain uses TRBV27 with TRBJ1-4; no reliable D call. Germline V gene data show CDR1 as MNHEY and CDR2 as SMNVEV (reference sequence). Trimming cost V 4 bases and J 2 bases, with 11 bases left between them. The CDR3 runs to 15 residues. The CDR3 DNA reads as TGTGCCAGCAGTTCTCTCGGTACTACTAATGAAAAACTGTTTTTT. Translation: CASSSLGTTNEKLFF.

The gene calls are TRBV14 and TRBJ1-1; D is possibly TRBD1 (5 bases). Trimming removed 5 bases from V and 7 bases from J, with 11 bases in between. The CDR3 loop spans 12 amino acids. Germline CDR1 reads SGHDN; CDR2 reads FVKESK. CDR3 loop: CASSVTGVEAFF. CDR3 in DNA: TGTGCCAGCAGCGTTACGGGGGTTGAAGCTTTCTTT.

This clonotype showed up just a few times. A junction boundary mismatches the germline segment, possibly from a read error. J is TRBJ1-5 and V is TRBV19; D possibly corresponds to TRBD1 (5 bases). This CDR3 contains 16 residues. Per the germline V gene, CDR1 is LNHDA and CDR2 is SQIVND (reference sequence). The CDR3 loop reads CASSNLGATGNQPRHF. CDR3 sequence (DNA): TGTGCCAGTAGTAATTTAGGTGCAACAGGCAATCAGCCCCGGCATTTT.

This clonotype has a count of ten or more. CDR3 residues: CSASRQSYEQYF. The CDR3 DNA follows: TGCAGTGCTAGCCGCCAGTCGTACGAGCAGTACTTC. This chain links TRBV20-1 with TRBJ2-7; D gene ambiguous. CDR3 length: 12 residues. Germline CDR1 and CDR2: DFQATT and SNEGSKA (reference sequence). V lost 3 bases and J 4 bases, leaving 10 bases between the germline ends.